This T cell receptor beta chain derives from a study of response to subunit inactivated influenza vaccine. Study-wide results and limits: Authors suggested that a seasonal influenza vaccination recruits few new T cells each time.

About this clonotype: Its antigen is currently unknown.

TCRdb passed the RT-PCR reads through MiXCR, listing each CDR3 protein once. The repertoire has over 650,000 distinct CDR3 sequences, about a fifth of them found once; the top ten carry around 9.9%. Trimming removed 7 bases at V and 0 bases at J, with 6 bases between. Germline CDR1 ENHRY, CDR2 SYGVKD. The CDR3 spans 12 residues. The chain recombines TRBV10-3 with TRBJ1-1; D possibly corresponds to TRBD1 (5 bases). The source material was PBMCs from blood, sampled more than 4 days after vaccination. The TCR was taken from a man between 45 and 60 years old who received an inactivated influenza vaccine. CDR3 nucleotides: TGTGCCATCAAAGGGGTGAACACTGAAGCTTTCTTT. This gives the protein CAIKGVNTEAFF.